This T cell receptor beta chain was observed in a study of T cells in Graves' hyperthyroidism and ophthalmopathy. Amplification of TCR beta CDR3 regions was performed using RNA transcripts as template. With the HTBI primer set, the TCR CDR3 went through a first round of RT-PCR. TCRdb reprocessed the multiplex PCR reads with MiXCR, giving one entry per CDR3 protein. The table includes hundreds of thousands of distinct CDR3 sequences, approximately 40% detected once. Trimming pared 2 bases from V and 3 bases from J, leaving 11 bases between. This CDR3 comprises 14 residues. Per germline, CDR1 SNHLY and CDR2 FYNNEI. This clonotype was recorded at least ten times.

The chain links TRBV2 to TRBJ2-7; D is unresolved. Input material: blood. The clonotype comes from a man younger than 35 with Graves' hyperthyroidism. CDR3 coding DNA: TGTGCCAGCAGTGAATTCGTATTCAGCTACGAGCAGTACTTC. Translation gives CASSEFVFSYEQYF. Filled out from reference TRBV2 and TRBJ2-7, the complete variable domain reads EPEVTQTPSHQVTQMGQEVILRCVPISNHLYFYWYRQILGQKVEFLVSFYNNEISEKSEIFDDQFSVERPDGSNFTLKIRSTKLEDSAMYFCASSEFVFSYEQYFGPGTRLTVT.